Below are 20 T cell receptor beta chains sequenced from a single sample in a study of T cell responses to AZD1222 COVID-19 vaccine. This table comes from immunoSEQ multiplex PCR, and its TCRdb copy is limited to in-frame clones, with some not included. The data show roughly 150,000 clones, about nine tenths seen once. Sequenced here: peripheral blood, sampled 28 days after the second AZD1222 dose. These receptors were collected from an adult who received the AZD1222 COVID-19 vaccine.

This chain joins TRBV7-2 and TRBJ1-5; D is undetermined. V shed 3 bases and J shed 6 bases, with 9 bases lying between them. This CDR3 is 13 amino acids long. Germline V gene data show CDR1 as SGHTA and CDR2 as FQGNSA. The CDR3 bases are TGTGCCAGCAGCTTCGATAGTGGTCAGCCCCAGCATTTT. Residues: CASSFDSGQPQHF.

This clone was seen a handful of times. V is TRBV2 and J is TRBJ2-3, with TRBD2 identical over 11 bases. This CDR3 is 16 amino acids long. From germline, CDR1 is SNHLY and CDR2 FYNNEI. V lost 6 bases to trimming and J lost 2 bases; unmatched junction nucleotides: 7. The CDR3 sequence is CASSLTSGDYTDTQYF. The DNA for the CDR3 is TGTGCCAGCAGCCTGACTAGCGGGGATTACACAGATACGCAGTATTTT.

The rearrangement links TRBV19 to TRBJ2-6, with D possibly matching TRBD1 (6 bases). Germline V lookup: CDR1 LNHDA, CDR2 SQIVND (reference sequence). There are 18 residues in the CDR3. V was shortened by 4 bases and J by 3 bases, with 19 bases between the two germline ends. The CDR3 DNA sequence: TGTGCCAGTAGTACGAGACAGGAGTCCAGGGGTGGGGCCAACGTCCTGACTTTC. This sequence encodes CASSTRQESRGGANVLTF.

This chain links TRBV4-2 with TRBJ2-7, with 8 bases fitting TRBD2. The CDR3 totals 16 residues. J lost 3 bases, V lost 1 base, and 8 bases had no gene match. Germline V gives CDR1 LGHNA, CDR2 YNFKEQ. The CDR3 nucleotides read TGTGCCAGCAGCCAAGTAGGGCGGGGGGTCGTCTACGAGCAGTACTTC. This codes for CASSQVGRGVVYEQYF.

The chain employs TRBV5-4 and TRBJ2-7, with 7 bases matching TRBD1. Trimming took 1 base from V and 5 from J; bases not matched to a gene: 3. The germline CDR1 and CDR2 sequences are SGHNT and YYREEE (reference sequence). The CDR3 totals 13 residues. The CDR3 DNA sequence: TGTGCCAGCAGCTTGAGGGACAGAGACGAGCAGTACTTC. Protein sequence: CASSLRDRDEQYF.

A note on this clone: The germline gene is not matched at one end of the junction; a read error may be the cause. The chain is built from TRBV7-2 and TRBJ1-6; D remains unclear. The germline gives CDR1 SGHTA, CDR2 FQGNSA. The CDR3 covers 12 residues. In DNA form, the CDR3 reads TGTGCCAGCAGCTCCAATAATTCACCCCTCCACTTT. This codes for CASSSNNSPLHF.

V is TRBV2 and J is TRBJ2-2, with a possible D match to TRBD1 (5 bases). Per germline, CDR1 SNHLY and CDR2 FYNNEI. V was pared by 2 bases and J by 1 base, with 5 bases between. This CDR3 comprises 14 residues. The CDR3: CASSEQGNTGELFF. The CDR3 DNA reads TGTGCCAGCAGTGAACAGGGGAACACCGGGGAGCTGTTTTTT.

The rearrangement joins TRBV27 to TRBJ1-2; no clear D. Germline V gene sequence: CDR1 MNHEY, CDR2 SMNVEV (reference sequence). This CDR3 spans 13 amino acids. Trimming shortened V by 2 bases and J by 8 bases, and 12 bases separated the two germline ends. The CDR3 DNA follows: TGTGCCAGCAGTTTAGGGCTAGGGAGCGGCTACACCTTC. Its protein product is CASSLGLGSGYTF.

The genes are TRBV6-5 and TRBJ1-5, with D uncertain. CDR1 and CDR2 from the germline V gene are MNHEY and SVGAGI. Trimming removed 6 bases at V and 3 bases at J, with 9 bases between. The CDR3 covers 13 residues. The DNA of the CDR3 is TGTGCCAGCAGAGGACTGTACAATCAGCCCCAGCATTTT. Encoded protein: CASRGLYNQPQHF.

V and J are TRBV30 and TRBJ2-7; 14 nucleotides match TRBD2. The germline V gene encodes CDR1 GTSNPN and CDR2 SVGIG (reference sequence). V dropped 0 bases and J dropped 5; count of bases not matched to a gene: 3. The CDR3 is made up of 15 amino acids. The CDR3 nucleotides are TGTGCCTGGAGTGTAAGGGGACTAGCGGGAGACGAGCAGTACTTC. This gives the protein CAWSVRGLAGDEQYF.

The CDR3 region has the DNA TGTGCCAGCAGCCAAGGACAGGGGAATACGCAGTATTTT. As protein: CASSQGQGNTQYF. J is TRBJ2-3 and V is TRBV3-1 (or the pseudogene TRBV3-2), with TRBD1 matching 8 bases. With V trimmed by 1 base and J by 7 bases, 1 base remained unmatched. CDR1 and CDR2 (germline): LGHDT, YNNKEL (reference sequence). The CDR3 runs 13 residues.

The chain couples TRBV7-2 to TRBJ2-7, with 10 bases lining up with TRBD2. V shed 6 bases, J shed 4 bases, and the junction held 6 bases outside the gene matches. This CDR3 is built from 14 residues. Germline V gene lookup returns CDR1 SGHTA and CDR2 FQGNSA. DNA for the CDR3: TGTGCCAGCAGACCGGGACTAGCGTTTTACGAGCAGTACTTC. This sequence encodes CASRPGLAFYEQYF.

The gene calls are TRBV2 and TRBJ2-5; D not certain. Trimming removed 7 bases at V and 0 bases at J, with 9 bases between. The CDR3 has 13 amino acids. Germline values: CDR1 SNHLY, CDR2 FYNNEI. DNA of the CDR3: TGTGCCAGCAAGACGGATTACCAAGAGACCCAGTACTTC. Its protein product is CASKTDYQETQYF.

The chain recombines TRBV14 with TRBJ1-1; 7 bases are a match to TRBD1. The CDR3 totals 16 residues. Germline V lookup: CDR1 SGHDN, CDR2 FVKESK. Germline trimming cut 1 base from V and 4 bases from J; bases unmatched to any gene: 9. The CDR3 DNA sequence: TGTGCCAGCAGCCAAGTGGGTACAGGGGAAGGCACTGAAGCTTTCTTT. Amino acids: CASSQVGTGEGTEAFF.

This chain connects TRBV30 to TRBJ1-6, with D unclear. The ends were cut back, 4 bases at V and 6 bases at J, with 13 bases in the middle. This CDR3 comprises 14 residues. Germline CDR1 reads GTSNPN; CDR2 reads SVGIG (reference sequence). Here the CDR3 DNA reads TGTGCCTGGATCCCGACCTGGGGTAATTCACCCCTCCACTTT. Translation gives CAWIPTWGNSPLHF.

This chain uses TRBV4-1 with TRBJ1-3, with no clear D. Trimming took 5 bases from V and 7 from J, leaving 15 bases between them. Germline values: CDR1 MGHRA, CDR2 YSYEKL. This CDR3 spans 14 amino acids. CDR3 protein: CASSFSAARNTIYF. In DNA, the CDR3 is TGCGCCAGCAGCTTCAGCGCGGCTAGGAACACCATATATTTT.

The CDR3 nucleotides read TGTGCCAGCAGCTTAGCCAACTACGAGCAGTACTTC. Its translation is CASSLANYEQYF. V is TRBV7-9 and J is TRBJ2-7, with D unresolved. This CDR3 contains 12 residues. CDR1 SEHNR and CDR2 FQNEAQ come from the germline V gene (reference sequence). V was clipped by 0 bases and J by 3 bases, with 3 bases between them.

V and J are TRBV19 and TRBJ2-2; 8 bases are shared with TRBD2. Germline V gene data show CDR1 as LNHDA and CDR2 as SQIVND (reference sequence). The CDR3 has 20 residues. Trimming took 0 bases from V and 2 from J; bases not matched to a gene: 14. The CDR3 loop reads CASSIDLPSGFSPNTGELFF. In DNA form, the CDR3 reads TGTGCCAGTAGTATAGATCTCCCTAGCGGGTTCTCCCCCAACACCGGGGAGCTGTTTTTT.

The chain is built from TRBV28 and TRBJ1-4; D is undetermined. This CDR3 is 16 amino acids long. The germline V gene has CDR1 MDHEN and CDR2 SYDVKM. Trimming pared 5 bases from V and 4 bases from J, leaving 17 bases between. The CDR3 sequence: CASSPLGRRVNEKLFF. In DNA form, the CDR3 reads TGTGCCAGCAGTCCGCTCGGGCGGAGGGTTAATGAAAAACTGTTTTTT. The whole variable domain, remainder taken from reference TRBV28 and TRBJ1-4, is DVKVTQSSRYLVKRTGEKVFLECVQDMDHENMFWYRQDPGLGLRLIYFSYDVKMKEKGDIPEGYSVSREKKERFSLILESASTNQTSMYLCASSPLGRRVNEKLFFGSGTQLSVL.

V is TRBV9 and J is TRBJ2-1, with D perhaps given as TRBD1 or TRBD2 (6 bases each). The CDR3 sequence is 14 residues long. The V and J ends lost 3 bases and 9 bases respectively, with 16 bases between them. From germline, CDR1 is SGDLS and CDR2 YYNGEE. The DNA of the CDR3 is TGTGCCAGCAGCGGGAGGGCAGGGGATGGTGAGCAGTTCTTC. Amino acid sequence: CASSGRAGDGEQFF.